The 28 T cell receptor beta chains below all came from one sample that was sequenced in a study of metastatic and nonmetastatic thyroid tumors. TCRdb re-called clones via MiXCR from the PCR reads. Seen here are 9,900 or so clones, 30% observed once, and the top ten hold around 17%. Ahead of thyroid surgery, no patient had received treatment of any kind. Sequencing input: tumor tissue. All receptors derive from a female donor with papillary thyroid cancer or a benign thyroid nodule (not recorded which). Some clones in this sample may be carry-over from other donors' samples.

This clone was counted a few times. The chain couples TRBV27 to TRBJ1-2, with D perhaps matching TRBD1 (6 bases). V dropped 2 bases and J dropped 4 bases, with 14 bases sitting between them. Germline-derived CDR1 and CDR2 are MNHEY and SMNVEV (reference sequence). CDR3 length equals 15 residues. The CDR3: CASSLSGGRVYGYTF. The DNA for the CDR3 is TGTGCCAGCAGTTTAAGTGGGGGGCGCGTCTATGGCTACACCTTC.

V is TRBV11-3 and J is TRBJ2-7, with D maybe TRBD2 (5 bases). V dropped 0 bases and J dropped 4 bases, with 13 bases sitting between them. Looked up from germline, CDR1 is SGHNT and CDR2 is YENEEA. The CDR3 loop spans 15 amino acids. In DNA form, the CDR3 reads TGTGCCAGCAGCTTAGATGTCGGGGTCCTGTACGAGCAGTACTTC. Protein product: CASSLDVGVLYEQYF.

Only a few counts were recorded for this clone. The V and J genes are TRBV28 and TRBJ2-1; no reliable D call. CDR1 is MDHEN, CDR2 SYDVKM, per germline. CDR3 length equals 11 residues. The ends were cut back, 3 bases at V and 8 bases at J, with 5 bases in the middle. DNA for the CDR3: TGTGCCAGCAGTTTGGTGGATGAGCAGTTCTTC. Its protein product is CASSLVDEQFF.

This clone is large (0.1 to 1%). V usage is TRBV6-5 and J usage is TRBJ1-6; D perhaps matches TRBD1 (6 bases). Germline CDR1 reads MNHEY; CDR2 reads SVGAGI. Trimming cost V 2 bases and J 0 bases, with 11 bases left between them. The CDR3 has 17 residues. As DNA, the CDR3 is TGTGCCAGCAGTTACGGGGGGGCAAGCTCCTATAATTCACCCCTCCACTTT. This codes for CASSYGGASSYNSPLHF.

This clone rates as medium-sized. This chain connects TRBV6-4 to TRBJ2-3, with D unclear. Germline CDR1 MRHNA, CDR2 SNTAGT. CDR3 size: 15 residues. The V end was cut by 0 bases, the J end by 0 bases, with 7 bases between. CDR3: CASSDSSRSTDTQYF. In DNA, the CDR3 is TGTGCCAGCAGTGACTCGAGTAGGAGCACAGATACGCAGTATTTT.

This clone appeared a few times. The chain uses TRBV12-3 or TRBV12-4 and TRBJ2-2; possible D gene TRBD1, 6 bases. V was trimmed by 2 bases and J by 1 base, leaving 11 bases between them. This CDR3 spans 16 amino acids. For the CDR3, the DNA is TGTGCCAGCAGTTTAACAGGGTGGGAGAACACCGGGGAGCTGTTTTTT. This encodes CASSLTGWENTGELFF.

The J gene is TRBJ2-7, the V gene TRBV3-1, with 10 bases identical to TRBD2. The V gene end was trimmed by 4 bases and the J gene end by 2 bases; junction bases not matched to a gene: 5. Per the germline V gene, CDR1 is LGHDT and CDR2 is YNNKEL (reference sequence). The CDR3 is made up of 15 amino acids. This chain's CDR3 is CASSPEAGGPYEQYF. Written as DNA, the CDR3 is TGTGCCAGCAGCCCCGAAGCGGGAGGGCCCTACGAGCAGTACTTC.

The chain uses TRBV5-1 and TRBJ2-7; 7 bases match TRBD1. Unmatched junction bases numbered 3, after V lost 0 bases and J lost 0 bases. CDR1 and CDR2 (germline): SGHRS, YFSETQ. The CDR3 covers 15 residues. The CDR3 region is CASSLGPGGSYEQYF. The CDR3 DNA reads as TGCGCCAGCAGCTTGGGCCCAGGGGGCTCCTACGAGCAGTACTTC.

In DNA, the CDR3 is TGTGCCAGCAGTGTAGATGGACAGTTGCATCAGCCCCAGCATTTT. This encodes CASSVDGQLHQPQHF. J is TRBJ1-5 and V is TRBV2, with D possibly matching TRBD1 (6 bases). CDR1 and CDR2 (germline): SNHLY, FYNNEI. CDR3 length: 15 amino acids. V shed 4 bases and J shed 5 bases, with 15 bases lying between them.

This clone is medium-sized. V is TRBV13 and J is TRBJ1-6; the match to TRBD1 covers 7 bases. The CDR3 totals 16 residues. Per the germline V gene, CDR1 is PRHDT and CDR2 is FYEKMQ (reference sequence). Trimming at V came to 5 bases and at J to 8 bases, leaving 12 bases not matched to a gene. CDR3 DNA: TGTGCCAGCAGCCGGAATACAGGGGAAAACTATTCACCCCTCCACTTT. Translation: CASSRNTGENYSPLHF.

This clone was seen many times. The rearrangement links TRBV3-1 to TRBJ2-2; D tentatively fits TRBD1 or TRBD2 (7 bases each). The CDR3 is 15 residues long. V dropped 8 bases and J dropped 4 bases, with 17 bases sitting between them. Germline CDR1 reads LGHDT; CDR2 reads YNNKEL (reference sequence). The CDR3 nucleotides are TGTGCCAGCCGACAACAGGGGAGGGGCACCGGGGAGCTGTTTTTT. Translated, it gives CASRQQGRGTGELFF. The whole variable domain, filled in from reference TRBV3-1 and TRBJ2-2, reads DTAVSQTPKYLVTQMGNDKSIKCEQNLGHDTMYWYKQDSKKFLKIMFSYNNKELIINETVPNRFSPKSPDKAHLNLHINSLELGDSAVYFCASRQQGRGTGELFFGEGSRLTVL.

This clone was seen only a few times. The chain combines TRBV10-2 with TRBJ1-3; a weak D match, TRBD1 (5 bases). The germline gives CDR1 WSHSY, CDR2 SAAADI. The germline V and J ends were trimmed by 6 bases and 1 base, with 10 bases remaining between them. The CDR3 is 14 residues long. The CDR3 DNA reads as TGCGCCAGCAGGGGGGGGACTTCTGGAAACACCATATATTTT. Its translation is CASRGGTSGNTIYF.

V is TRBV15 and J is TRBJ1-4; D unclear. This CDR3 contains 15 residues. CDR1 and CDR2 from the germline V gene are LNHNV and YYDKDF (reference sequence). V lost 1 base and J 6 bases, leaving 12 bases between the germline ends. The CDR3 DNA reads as TGTGCCACCAGCAGAGTAATCCGCGATGATGAAAAACTGTTTTTT. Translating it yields CATSRVIRDDEKLFF.

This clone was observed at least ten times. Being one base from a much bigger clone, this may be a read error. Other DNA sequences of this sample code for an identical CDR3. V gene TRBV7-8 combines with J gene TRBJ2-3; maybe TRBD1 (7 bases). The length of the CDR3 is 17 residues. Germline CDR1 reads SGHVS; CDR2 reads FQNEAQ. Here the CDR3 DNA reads TGTGCCAGTAGCTTTCCCCACAGGGGACTCCTCACAGATACGCAGTATTTT. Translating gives CASSFPHRGLLTDTQYF.

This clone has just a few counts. Here the CDR3 reads CASSPGTGANEQYF. The CDR3 DNA reads as TGTGCCAGCAGTCCCGGGACAGGGGCCAACGAGCAGTACTTC. This chain uses TRBV3-1 with TRBJ2-7, with 10 bases identical to TRBD1. The CDR3 is made up of 14 amino acids. The J segment lost 5 bases and the V segment lost 6 bases, leaving 7 bases of the junction unmatched. CDR1 and CDR2 from the germline V gene are LGHDT and YNNKEL (reference sequence).

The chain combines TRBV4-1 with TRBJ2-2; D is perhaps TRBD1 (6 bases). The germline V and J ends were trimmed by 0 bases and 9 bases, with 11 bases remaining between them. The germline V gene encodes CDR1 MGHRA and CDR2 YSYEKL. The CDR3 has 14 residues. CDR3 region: CASSQDTGSRELFF. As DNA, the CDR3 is TGCGCCAGCAGCCAAGACACAGGGAGTCGGGAGCTGTTTTTT.

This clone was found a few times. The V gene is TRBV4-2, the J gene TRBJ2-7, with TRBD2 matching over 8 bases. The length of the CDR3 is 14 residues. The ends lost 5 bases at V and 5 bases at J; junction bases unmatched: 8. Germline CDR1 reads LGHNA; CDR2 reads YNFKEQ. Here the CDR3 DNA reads TGTGCCAGCAGCGTAACGCCGGGACTAGACGAGCAGTACTTC. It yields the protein CASSVTPGLDEQYF.

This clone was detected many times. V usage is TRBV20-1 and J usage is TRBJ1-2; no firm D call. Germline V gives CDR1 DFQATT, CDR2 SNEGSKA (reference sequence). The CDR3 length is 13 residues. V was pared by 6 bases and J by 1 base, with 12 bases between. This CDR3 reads CSAPQDGNYGYTF. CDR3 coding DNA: TGCAGTGCCCCCCAGGACGGTAACTATGGCTACACCTTC.

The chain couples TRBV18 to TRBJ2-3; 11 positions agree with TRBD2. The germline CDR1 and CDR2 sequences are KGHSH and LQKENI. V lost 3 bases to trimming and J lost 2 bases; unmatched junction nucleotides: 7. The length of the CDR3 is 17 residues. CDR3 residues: CASSPSLAGETTDTQYF. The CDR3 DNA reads TGTGCCAGCTCACCCTCACTAGCGGGAGAGACCACAGATACGCAGTATTTT.

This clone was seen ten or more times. CDR3 nucleotides: TGCAGCCTCCCTCATCCCGAGCAGTACTTC. Its translation: CSLPHPEQYF. The genes are TRBV29-1 and TRBJ2-7; D is unclear. CDR1 is SQVTM and CDR2 is ANQGSEA in the germline V gene. The V gene lost 8 bases and the J gene lost 6 bases, with 11 bases spanning the gap. The CDR3 is made up of 10 amino acids.

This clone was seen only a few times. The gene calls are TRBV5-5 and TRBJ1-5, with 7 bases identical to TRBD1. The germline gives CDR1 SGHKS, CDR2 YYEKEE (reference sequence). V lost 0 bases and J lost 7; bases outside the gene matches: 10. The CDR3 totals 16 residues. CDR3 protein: CASSLASTQTGQPQHF. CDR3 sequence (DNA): TGTGCCAGCAGCTTGGCCAGTACGCAGACAGGGCAGCCCCAGCATTTT.

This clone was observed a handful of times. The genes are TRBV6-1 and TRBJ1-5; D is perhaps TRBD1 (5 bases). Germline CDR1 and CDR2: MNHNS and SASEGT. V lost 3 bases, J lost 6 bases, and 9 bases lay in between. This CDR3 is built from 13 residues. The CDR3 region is CASSEGETQPQHF. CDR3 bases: TGTGCCAGCAGTGAGGGGGAGACTCAGCCCCAGCATTTT.

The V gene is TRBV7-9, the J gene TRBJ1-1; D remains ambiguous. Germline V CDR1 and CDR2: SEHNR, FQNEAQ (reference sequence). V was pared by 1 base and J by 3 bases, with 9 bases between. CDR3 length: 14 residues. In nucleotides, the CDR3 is TGTGCCAGCAGCTTAGTTGAGGGATACACTGAAGCTTTCTTT. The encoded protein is CASSLVEGYTEAFF.

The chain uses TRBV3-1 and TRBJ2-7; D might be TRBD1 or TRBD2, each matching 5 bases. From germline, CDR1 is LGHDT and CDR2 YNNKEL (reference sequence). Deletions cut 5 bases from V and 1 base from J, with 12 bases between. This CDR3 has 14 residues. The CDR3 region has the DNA TGTGCCAGCAGCTTAGGGACGGTGTCCTACGAGCAGTACTTC. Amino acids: CASSLGTVSYEQYF.

The CDR3 spells CASSRTGLEQYF. In nucleotides, the CDR3 is TGTGCCAGCAGCCGGACAGGGCTTGAGCAGTACTTC. The rearrangement uses TRBV3-1 and TRBJ2-7; 8 bases map to TRBD1. CDR1 and CDR2 from the germline V gene are LGHDT and YNNKEL (reference sequence). Trimming at V came to 4 bases and at J to 7 bases, leaving 3 bases not matched to a gene. This CDR3 has 12 residues.

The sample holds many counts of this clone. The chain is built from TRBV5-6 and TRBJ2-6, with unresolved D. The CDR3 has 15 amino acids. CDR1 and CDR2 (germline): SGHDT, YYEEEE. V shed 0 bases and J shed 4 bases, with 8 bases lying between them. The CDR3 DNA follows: TGTGCCAGCAGCTTGGCGAATCCGGGGGCCAACGTCCTGACTTTC. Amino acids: CASSLANPGANVLTF.

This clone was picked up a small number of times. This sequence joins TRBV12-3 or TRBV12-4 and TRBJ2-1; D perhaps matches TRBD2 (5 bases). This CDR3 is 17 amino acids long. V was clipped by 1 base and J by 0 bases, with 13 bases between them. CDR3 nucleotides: TGTGCCAGCAGTTTAGGGTCCAGCGGATACTCCTACAATGAGCAGTTCTTC. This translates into CASSLGSSGYSYNEQFF.

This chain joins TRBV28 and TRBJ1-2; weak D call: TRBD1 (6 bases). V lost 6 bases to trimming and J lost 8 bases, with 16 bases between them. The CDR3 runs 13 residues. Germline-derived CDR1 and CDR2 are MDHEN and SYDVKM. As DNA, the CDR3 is TGTGCCAGCAGGTTAGGGGGAAGGTACGGCTACACCTTC. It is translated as CASRLGGRYGYTF.